This T cell receptor (beta chain) was profiled in a study of cytomegalovirus exposure and HLA in healthy donors. Amplification used 60 Vbeta primers and 13 Jbeta primers. Authors' analysis steps: Unique TCR beta chains numbered around 80 million in a later analysis, with roughly 10 million shared. Some clones are missing from TCRdb's copy, which holds only in-frame ones; the method was immunoSEQ multiplex PCR. V, J and clone size are taken as reported in that table, and D and trimming were inferred from the DNA itself. There are 150,000 to 200,000 clones in the sample; over 70% occur only once, and 1.4% lies in the top ten. V was shortened by 6 bases and J by 4 bases, with 10 bases between the two germline ends. Germline V gives CDR1 SGHVS, CDR2 FNYEAQ. CDR3 length: 12 residues.

The rearrangement links TRBV7-6 to TRBJ2-7; the D gene is possibly TRBD2 (5 bases). This receptor was obtained from a man aged 18 to 29 in good health and CMV-seronegative. The sequenced sample consisted of PBMCs. CDR3 DNA: TGTGCCAGCAGTACCCCGGGATACGAGCAGTACTTC. Translated: CASSTPGYEQYF.